The 5 T cell receptor beta chains below all came from one sample that was sequenced in a study of blood T cell repertoires in COVID-19. Assay used: immunoSEQ multiplex PCR; TCRdb lists only in-frame clones, some missing. The sample carries about 260,000 clones, around four fifths recorded once. The sequenced sample consisted of peripheral blood. These TCRs come from a woman of 80 years or more with acute or convalescent COVID-19.

This clone showed up just a few times. The V call is TRBV28, the J call TRBJ2-4; 7 nucleotides match TRBD2. There are 13 residues in the CDR3. Germline CDR1 reads MDHEN; CDR2 reads SYDVKM. The V segment lost 7 bases and the J segment 3 bases; nucleotides outside the gene matches: 3. CDR3 in amino acids: CASKSGGKNIQYF. The CDR3 DNA follows: TGTGCCAGCAAGTCGGGGGGCAAAAACATTCAGTACTTC.

V usage is TRBV7-9 and J usage is TRBJ2-2, with D maybe TRBD1 (5 bases). V shed 7 bases and J shed 0 bases, with 9 bases lying between them. This CDR3 is 14 amino acids long. The germline V gene has CDR1 SEHNR and CDR2 FQNEAQ (reference sequence). The chain's CDR3 is CASTPGSNTGELFF. CDR3 bases: TGTGCCAGCACCCCAGGGTCGAACACCGGGGAGCTGTTTTTT. The entire variable domain, with the rest obtained from reference TRBV7-9 and TRBJ2-2, is as follows: DTGVSQNPRHKITKRGQNVTFRCDPISEHNRLYWYRQTLGQGPEFLTYFQNEAQLEKSRLLSDRFSAERPKGSFSTLEIQRTEQGDSAMYLCASTPGSNTGELFFGEGSRLTVL.

The V call is TRBV19, the J call TRBJ2-1, with D possibly being TRBD1 (6 bases). The CDR3 runs 15 residues. V lost 1 base and J 8 bases, leaving 15 bases between the germline ends. Germline V gene lookup returns CDR1 LNHDA and CDR2 SQIVND (reference sequence). CDR3 region: CASSIGRGVLDEQFF. In DNA, the CDR3 is TGTGCCAGTAGTATAGGCAGGGGCGTATTGGATGAGCAGTTCTTC. The whole variable domain, remainder taken from reference TRBV19 and TRBJ2-1, is DGGITQSPKYLFRKEGQNVTLSCEQNLNHDAMYWYRQDPGQGLRLIYYSQIVNDFQKGDIAEGYSVSREKKESFPLTVTSAQKNPTAFYLCASSIGRGVLDEQFFGPGTRLTVL.

V and J are TRBV7-9 and TRBJ1-6; TRBD1 aligns across 7 bases. After removal of 5 bases from V and 6 bases from J, the junction contained 4 bases not matched to a gene. The CDR3 is 14 amino acids. Germline V CDR1 and CDR2: SEHNR, FQNEAQ (reference sequence). The CDR3 coding sequence is TGTGCCAGCAGCGTCCGGGACAGTAATTCACCCCTCCACTTT. Encoded protein: CASSVRDSNSPLHF. The full variable domain, rest sourced from reference TRBV7-9 and TRBJ1-6, is DTGVSQNPRHKITKRGQNVTFRCDPISEHNRLYWYRQTLGQGPEFLTYFQNEAQLEKSRLLSDRFSAERPKGSFSTLEIQRTEQGDSAMYLCASSVRDSNSPLHFGNGTRLTVT.

This chain links TRBV19 with TRBJ1-5; 9 bases are shared with TRBD1. The CDR3 has 14 residues. Looked up from germline, CDR1 is LNHDA and CDR2 is SQIVND (reference sequence). V dropped 2 bases and J dropped 6; count of bases not matched to a gene: 2. The DNA for the CDR3 is TGTGCCAGTAGTATAACAGGGGGCGGTCAGCCCCAGCATTTT. This sequence encodes CASSITGGGQPQHF.